These 18 T cell receptor beta chains came from one sample sequenced in a study of cytomegalovirus exposure and HLA in healthy donors. Data came from immunoSEQ multiplex PCR; TCRdb stores just in-frame clones and leaves some out. The sample yields 190,000 or so clones, 65% to 85% seen once. Sequencing used PBMCs. Source of these receptors: a woman aged 18-29 years in good health and CMV-seropositive.

This chain links TRBV7-7 with TRBJ1-3; tentative D call: TRBD1 (6 bases). The germline gives CDR1 SSHAT, CDR2 FNYEAQ (reference sequence). The CDR3 runs to 13 residues. CDR3 bases: TGTGCTAATGGCCGGACAGTCGGAAACACCATATATTTT. Its translation is CANGRTVGNTIYF.

The CDR3 is CASSMYRFPQHF. The DNA for the CDR3 is TGTGCCAGTAGTATGTACAGATTTCCCCAGCATTTT. This chain uses TRBV19 with TRBJ1-5; D is uncertain. In germline, CDR1 is LNHDA, CDR2 SQIVND (reference sequence). This CDR3 contains 12 residues. V was cut by 3 bases and J by 10 bases, with 10 bases left in between. The whole variable domain, remainder taken from reference TRBV19 and TRBJ1-5, is DGGITQSPKYLFRKEGQNVTLSCEQNLNHDAMYWYRQDPGQGLRLIYYSQIVNDFQKGDIAEGYSVSREKKESFPLTVTSAQKNPTAFYLCASSMYRFPQHFGDGTRLSIL.

A few counts support this clone. The chain links TRBV5-1 to TRBJ1-2, with 9 bases matching TRBD1. J lost 8 bases, V lost 4 bases, and 6 bases had no gene match. The V gene's germline CDR1 is SGHRS and CDR2 YFSETQ. This CDR3 is built from 13 residues. CDR3: CASSGGQGEGYTF. DNA for the CDR3: TGCGCCAGCAGCGGGGGACAGGGTGAGGGCTACACCTTC.

The chain employs TRBV4-2 and TRBJ2-7; D gene uncertain. Trimming took 5 bases from V and 3 from J, leaving 11 bases between them. Germline assignment: CDR1 LGHNA and CDR2 YNFKEQ. This CDR3 comprises 13 residues. The DNA of the CDR3 is TGTGCCAGCAGCATCCGAGTAGACTACGAGCAGTACTTC. It specifies CASSIRVDYEQYF.

This clone was detected a few times. The chain combines TRBV7-2 with TRBJ2-4; the D is unclear. This CDR3 region has 14 residues. V was cut by 4 bases and J by 3 bases, with 10 bases left in between. Germline V gives CDR1 SGHTA, CDR2 FQGNSA. Written as DNA, the CDR3 is TGTGCCAGCAGCTCAGCCAAGCTCAAAAACATTCAGTACTTC. Its translation is CASSSAKLKNIQYF.

V is TRBV2 and J is TRBJ1-4, with D tentatively TRBD1 (5 bases). The CDR3 is 14 residues long. With 8 bases removed from V and 7 bases from J, the gap between germline ends came to 17 bases. Per germline, CDR1 SNHLY and CDR2 FYNNEI. The chain's CDR3 is CASGGEVLGEKLFF. In nucleotides, the CDR3 is TGTGCCAGCGGAGGGGAGGTGTTGGGTGAAAAACTGTTTTTT.

This clone was recorded once. The V gene is TRBV5-1, the J gene TRBJ2-1; 7 nucleotides line up with TRBD1. The length of the CDR3 is 15 residues. V shed 3 bases, J shed 5 bases, and the junction held 8 bases outside the gene matches. CDR1 is SGHRS and CDR2 is YFSETQ in the germline V gene. This chain's CDR3 is CASSSGQVGNNEQFF. The CDR3 nucleotides read TGCGCCAGCAGCTCCGGACAGGTGGGGAACAATGAGCAGTTCTTC.

The genes are TRBV18 and TRBJ1-6; 8 bases match TRBD1. With V trimmed by 5 bases and J by 10 bases, 7 bases remained unmatched. CDR1 and CDR2 (germline): KGHSH, LQKENI. CDR3 size: 14 residues. The DNA of the CDR3 is TGTGCCAGCTCATCAGGACAGGGACAGTCACCCCTCCACTTT. Translated, it gives CASSSGQGQSPLHF.

The chain is built from TRBV20-1 and TRBJ2-3; 11 bases are shared with TRBD2. There are 11 residues in the CDR3. Trimming cost V 4 bases and J 14 bases; bases outside gene matches: 5. The germline gives CDR1 DFQATT, CDR2 SNEGSKA (reference sequence). This CDR3 reads CSATPGTSGYF. As DNA, the CDR3 is TGCAGTGCTACCCCCGGGACTAGCGGGTATTTT.

This chain uses TRBV25-1 with TRBJ1-6; 8 bases line up with TRBD1. The V gene end was trimmed by 3 bases and the J gene end by 9 bases; junction bases not matched to a gene: 4. Germline V gene data show CDR1 as MGHDK and CDR2 as SYGVNS. The CDR3 sequence is 14 residues long. The CDR3 region is CASSDTGGGSPLHF. DNA of the CDR3: TGTGCCAGCAGTGATACAGGGGGAGGTTCACCCCTCCACTTT.

The genes are TRBV2 and TRBJ1-1, with D uncertain. Germline V gene sequence: CDR1 SNHLY, CDR2 FYNNEI. This CDR3 contains 14 residues. Trimming removed 1 base from V and 2 bases from J, with 8 bases in between. The CDR3 DNA follows: TGTGCCAGCAGTGAAGTTAGCCGAAACACTGAAGCTTTCTTT. Amino acid sequence: CASSEVSRNTEAFF.

The chain carries TRBV19 and TRBJ2-7; TRBD2 is a possible D gene (5 bases). This CDR3 is built from 14 residues. Between the trimmed V and J ends, which lost 0 bases and 3 bases, there was a span of 9 bases. The germline gives CDR1 LNHDA, CDR2 SQIVND (reference sequence). CDR3 coding DNA: TGTGCCAGTAGTATAGACCGGGGATACTACGAGCAGTACTTC. Translation gives CASSIDRGYYEQYF.

V gene TRBV5-6 combines with J gene TRBJ2-7; TRBD1 matches at 9 bases. The trim removed 6 bases at V and 4 bases at J, leaving 11 bases unmatched. The CDR3 extends over 15 amino acids. Germline V CDR1 and CDR2: SGHDT, YYEEEE. Written as DNA, the CDR3 is TGTGCCAGCACCCCCCCCTCCGGGACAGGGTACGAGCAGTACTTC. This encodes CASTPPSGTGYEQYF.

This clone was seen just once. This rearrangement joins TRBV11-2 to TRBJ2-3; tentatively, D is TRBD1 (6 bases). Trimming stripped 5 bases from V and 5 bases from J, with 14 bases between. Per germline, CDR1 SGHAT and CDR2 FQNNGV. The CDR3 extends over 14 amino acids. CDR3 amino acids: CASSPNRAGDTQYF. For the CDR3, the DNA is TGTGCCAGCAGCCCAAACAGGGCGGGAGATACGCAGTATTTT.

This chain connects TRBV11-3 to TRBJ1-1, with D unresolved. From germline, CDR1 is SGHNT and CDR2 YENEEA. The ends were cut back, 8 bases at V and 3 bases at J, with 13 bases in the middle. This CDR3 is 13 amino acids long. The CDR3 bases are TGTGCCAGCGGACGGGGTGGGGACACTGAAGCTTTCTTT. Encoded protein: CASGRGGDTEAFF.

V usage is TRBV27 and J usage is TRBJ2-7, with a tentative D call TRBD1 (7 bases). This CDR3 comprises 13 residues. Germline V gene lookup returns CDR1 MNHEY and CDR2 SMNVEV (reference sequence). V was clipped by 6 bases and J by 5 bases, with 14 bases between them. CDR3 sequence: CASRSSGGNEQYF. CDR3 in DNA: TGTGCCAGCAGAAGCTCAGGGGGGAACGAGCAGTACTTC.

CDR3 residues: CASFKLGRGNTEAFF. In nucleotides, the CDR3 is TGTGCCAGCTTTAAACTGGGCAGGGGAAACACTGAAGCTTTCTTT. The chain carries TRBV28 and TRBJ1-1; possibly TRBD1 for D (6 bases). The CDR3 runs to 15 residues. V was trimmed by 8 bases and J by 2 bases, leaving 18 bases between them. Germline V gives CDR1 MDHEN, CDR2 SYDVKM.

This clone was detected only a few times. CDR3 amino acids: CASSMGARYGYTF. The CDR3 bases are TGTGCCAGTAGTATGGGGGCGAGGTATGGCTACACCTTC. The chain joins TRBV19 to TRBJ1-2, with TRBD1 as a possible D gene (6 bases). This CDR3 spans 13 amino acids. Looked up from germline, CDR1 is LNHDA and CDR2 is SQIVND (reference sequence). Trimming shortened V by 3 bases and J by 5 bases, and 10 bases separated the two germline ends.